These T cell receptor beta chains were read from a single sample in a study of OX40 agonist ivuxolimab in advanced cancers. The table came from immunoSEQ multiplex PCR; TCRdb's copy has only in-frame clones and leaves some out. The table shows 45,000 to 65,000 clones, with roughly 82% occurring only once. This sample comprised CD4+ or CD8+ T cells sorted from blood, obtained in a trial of the OX40 agonist ivuxolimab. Source of these receptors: an adult with an advanced solid tumor such as melanoma, head and neck, liver or kidney cancer. CDR3s include the opening cysteine and the closing phenylalanine or tryptophan. Fields, in order: D gene, V gene, clone size, J gene, CDR3 protein, CDR3 DNA. A D gene is named only where the DNA matches it firmly. Where a row states a size, it is once, few, many or the class of an expanded clone; other rows omit it.

TRBD2,TRBV5-4,once,TRBJ2-3,CASSWPGTSGTDTQYF,TGTGCCAGCAGCTGGCCCGGGACTAGTGGCACAGATACGCAGTATTTT
TRBD1,TRBV5-6,NA,TRBJ1-1,CASSLFGQGGNTEAFF,TGTGCCAGCAGCTTATTTGGACAGGGGGGGAACACTGAAGCTTTCTTT
TRBD1,TRBV7-9,once,TRBJ2-7,CASSSLGGQVLYYEQYF,TGTGCCAGCAGCTCCTTGGGGGGACAGGTCCTTTACTACGAGCAGTACTTC
TRBD1,TRBV4-2,NA,TRBJ2-3,CASSHGTGGSTDTQYF,TGTGCCAGCAGCCACGGGACAGGGGGAAGCACAGATACGCAGTATTTT
TRBD1,TRBV12-5,once,TRBJ1-4,CASGPGTVDEKLFF,TGTGCTAGTGGTCCCGGGACAGTCGATGAAAAACTGTTTTTT
TRBD2,TRBV5-4,once,TRBJ2-3,CASSLERESGSTQYF,TGTGCCAGCAGCTTGGAGCGGGAGTCGGGGAGTACGCAGTATTTT
TRBD1,TRBV7-9,NA,TRBJ2-2,CASSFRGKGANTGELFF,TGTGCCAGCAGCTTCAGGGGGAAGGGGGCGAACACCGGGGAGCTGTTTTTT
TRBD1,TRBV7-9,NA,TRBJ2-1,CASSLRSGQGSNEQFF,TGTGCCAGCAGCCTTCGTTCGGGACAGGGTTCCAATGAGCAGTTCTTC
NA,TRBV13,NA,TRBJ1-3,CASSAYQGIGNTIYF,TGTGCCAGCAGCGCCTACCAGGGGATTGGAAACACCATATATTTT
NA,TRBV11-2,once,TRBJ2-5,CASSLTETQYF,TGTGCCAGCAGCTTAACGGAGACCCAGTACTTC
TRBD1,TRBV5-1,NA,TRBJ2-1,CASSSGTGRLHEQFF,TGCGCCAGCAGCTCCGGGACAGGGAGGTTACATGAGCAGTTCTTC
NA,TRBV18,NA,TRBJ1-1,CASSSEWGGRTEAFF,TGTGCCAGCTCTTCGGAGTGGGGTGGGAGGACTGAAGCTTTCTTT
NA,TRBV10-2,few,TRBJ2-5,CACSREVQETQYF,TGCGCCTGTAGCAGGGAGGTCCAAGAGACCCAGTACTTC
NA,TRBV2,NA,TRBJ2-1,CASSTLAREQFF,TGTGCCAGCAGCACTCTAGCACGTGAGCAGTTCTTC
NA,TRBV10-2,once,TRBJ1-2,CASSVEGSGYTF,TGCGCCAGCAGTGTGGAAGGGAGTGGCTACACCTTC
TRBD2,TRBV6-5,NA,TRBJ2-1,CASSKGTSEYNEQFF,TGTGCCAGCAGTAAAGGGACTAGCGAGTACAATGAGCAGTTCTTC
NA,TRBV5-6,NA,TRBJ2-3,CASSFRQGSTDTQYF,TGTGCCAGCAGCTTTCGTCAGGGTAGTACAGATACGCAGTATTTT
TRBD1,TRBV18,NA,TRBJ2-1,CASSQDRGRMDNEQFF,TGTGCCAGCTCCCAAGACAGGGGGCGAATGGACAATGAGCAGTTCTTC
TRBD1,TRBV6-5,NA,TRBJ1-1,CASSPVTGVTEAFF,TGTGCCAGCAGTCCCGTGACAGGGGTCACTGAAGCTTTCTTT
NA,TRBV10-3,NA,TRBJ1-1,CAISANADTEAFF,TGTGCCATCAGTGCAAACGCCGACACTGAAGCTTTCTTT
NA,TRBV7-2,NA,TRBJ2-3,CASSLASGRKMDTQYF,TGTGCCAGCAGCTTAGCGTCAGGGCGGAAAATGGATACGCAGTATTTT
NA,TRBV4-1,NA,TRBJ2-5,CASSQVVVGLIQETQYF,TGCGCCAGCAGCCAAGTGGTGGTGGGGCTAATCCAAGAGACCCAGTACTTC
NA,TRBV21-1,NA,TRBJ2-3,CASSKGGRPPGRTDTQYF,TGTGCCAGCAGCAAGGGCGGGAGACCTCCCGGTCGCACAGATACGCAGTATTTT
NA,TRBV21-1,NA,TRBJ1-2,CASSKTAYGYTF,TGTGCCAGCAGCAAAACAGCCTATGGCTACACCTTC
TRBD1,TRBV6-1,once,TRBJ2-2,CASLRTGINTGELFF,TGTGCCAGCCTCCGGACAGGGATTAACACCGGGGAGCTGTTTTTT
NA,TRBV19,NA,TRBJ2-1,CASSSNSESSYNEQFF,TGTGCCAGTAGCTCCAATAGCGAAAGCTCCTACAATGAGCAGTTCTTC
NA,TRBV15,medium-sized,TRBJ1-5,CATSRDQGNQPQHF,TGTGCCACCAGCAGAGATCAGGGTAATCAGCCCCAGCATTTT
TRBD2,TRBV27,NA,TRBJ2-5,CASSLTRGGRRETQYF,TGTGCCAGCAGTTTAACACGGGGGGGTAGGCGAGAGACCCAGTACTTC